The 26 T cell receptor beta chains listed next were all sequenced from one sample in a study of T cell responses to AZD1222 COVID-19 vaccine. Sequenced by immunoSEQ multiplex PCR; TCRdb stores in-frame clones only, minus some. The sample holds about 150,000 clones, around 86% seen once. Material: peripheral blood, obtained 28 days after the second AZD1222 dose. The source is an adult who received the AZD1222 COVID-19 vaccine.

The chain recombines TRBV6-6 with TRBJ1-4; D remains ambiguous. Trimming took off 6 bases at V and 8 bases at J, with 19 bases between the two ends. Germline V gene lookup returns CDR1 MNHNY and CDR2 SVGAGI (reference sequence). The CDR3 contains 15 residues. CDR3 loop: CASRKETGVLEKLFF. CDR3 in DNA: TGTGCCAGCAGGAAAGAAACCGGGGTGTTGGAAAAACTGTTTTTT.

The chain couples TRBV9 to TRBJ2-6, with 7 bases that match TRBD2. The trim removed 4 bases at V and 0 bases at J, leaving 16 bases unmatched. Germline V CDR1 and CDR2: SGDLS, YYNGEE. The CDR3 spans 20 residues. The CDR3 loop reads CASSPGAGALFSSGANVLTF. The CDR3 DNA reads TGTGCCAGCAGCCCTGGGGCGGGAGCCCTCTTTAGCTCTGGGGCCAACGTCCTGACTTTC.

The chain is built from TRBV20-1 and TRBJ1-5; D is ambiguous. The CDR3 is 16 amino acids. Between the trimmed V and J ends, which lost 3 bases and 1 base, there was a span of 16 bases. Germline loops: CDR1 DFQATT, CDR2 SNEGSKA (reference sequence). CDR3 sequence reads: CSASEISAASNQPQHF. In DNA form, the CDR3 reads TGCAGTGCTAGTGAAATTTCGGCGGCGAGCAATCAGCCCCAGCATTTT.

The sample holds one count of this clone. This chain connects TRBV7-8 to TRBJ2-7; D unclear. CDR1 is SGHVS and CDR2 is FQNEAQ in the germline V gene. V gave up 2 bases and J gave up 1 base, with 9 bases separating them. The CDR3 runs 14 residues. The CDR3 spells CASSLSRSSYEQYF. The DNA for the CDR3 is TGTGCCAGCAGCTTATCGCGGAGTTCCTACGAGCAGTACTTC. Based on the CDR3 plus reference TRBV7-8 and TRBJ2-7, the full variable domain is GAGVSQSPRYKVAKRGQDVALRCDPISGHVSLFWYQQALGQGPEFLTYFQNEAQLDKSGLPSDRFFAERPEGSVSTLKIQRTQQEDSAVYLCASSLSRSSYEQYFGPGTRLTVT.

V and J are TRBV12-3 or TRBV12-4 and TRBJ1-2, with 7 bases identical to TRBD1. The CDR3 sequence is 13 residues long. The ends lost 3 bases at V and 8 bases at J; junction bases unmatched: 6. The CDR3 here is CASSLGQGDGYTF. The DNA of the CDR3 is TGTGCCAGCAGTTTGGGGCAGGGGGACGGCTACACCTTC.

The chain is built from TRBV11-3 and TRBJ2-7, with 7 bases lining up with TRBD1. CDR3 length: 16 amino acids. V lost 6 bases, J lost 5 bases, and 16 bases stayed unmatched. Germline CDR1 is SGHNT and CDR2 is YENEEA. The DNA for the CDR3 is TGTGCCAGCAGTAAACAGGGGACAGCGCCTGGGAACGAGCAGTACTTC. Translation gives CASSKQGTAPGNEQYF.

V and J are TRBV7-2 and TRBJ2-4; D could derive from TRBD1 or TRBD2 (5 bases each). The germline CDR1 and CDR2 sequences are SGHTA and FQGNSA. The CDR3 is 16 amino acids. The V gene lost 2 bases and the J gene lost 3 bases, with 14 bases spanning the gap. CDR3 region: CASSLQGGSNKNIQYF. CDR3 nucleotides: TGTGCCAGCAGCTTACAGGGTGGGAGTAACAAAAACATTCAGTACTTC.

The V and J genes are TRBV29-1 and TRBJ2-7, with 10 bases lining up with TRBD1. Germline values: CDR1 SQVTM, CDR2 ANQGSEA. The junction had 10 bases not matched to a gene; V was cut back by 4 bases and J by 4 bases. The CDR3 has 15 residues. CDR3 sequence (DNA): TGCAGCGTTGCTAAACCGACAGGGGGCTCGTACGAGCAGTACTTC. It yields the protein CSVAKPTGGSYEQYF.

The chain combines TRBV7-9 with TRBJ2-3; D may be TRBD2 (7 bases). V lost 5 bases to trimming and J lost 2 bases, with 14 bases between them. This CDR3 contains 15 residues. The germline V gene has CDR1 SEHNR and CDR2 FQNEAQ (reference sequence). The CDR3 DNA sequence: TGTGCCAGCAGCCGGACGGGGGGCACCACAGATACGCAGTATTTT. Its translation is CASSRTGGTTDTQYF.

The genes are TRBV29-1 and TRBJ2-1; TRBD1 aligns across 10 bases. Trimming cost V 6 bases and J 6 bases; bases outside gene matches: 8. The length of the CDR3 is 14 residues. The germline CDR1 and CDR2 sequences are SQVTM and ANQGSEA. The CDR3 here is CSVEGGQGFNEQFF. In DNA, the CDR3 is TGCAGCGTCGAGGGGGGACAGGGGTTCAATGAGCAGTTCTTC.

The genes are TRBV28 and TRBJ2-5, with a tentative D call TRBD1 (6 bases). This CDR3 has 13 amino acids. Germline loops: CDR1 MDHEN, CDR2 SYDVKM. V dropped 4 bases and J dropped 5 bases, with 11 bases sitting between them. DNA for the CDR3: TGTGCCAGCAGTTCCGGACAGTGGGAGACCCAGTACTTC. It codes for CASSSGQWETQYF.

The CDR3 is CAGGQGGSSYNSPLHF. CDR3 nucleotide sequence: TGTGCCGGAGGACAGGGAGGAAGCTCCTATAATTCACCCCTCCACTTT. The V and J genes are TRBV5-4 and TRBJ1-6; 8 bases fit TRBD1. Germline CDR1 reads SGHNT; CDR2 reads YYREEE (reference sequence). The CDR3 sequence is 16 residues long. The V and J ends lost 10 bases and 0 bases, in that order; junction bases with no gene match: 9.

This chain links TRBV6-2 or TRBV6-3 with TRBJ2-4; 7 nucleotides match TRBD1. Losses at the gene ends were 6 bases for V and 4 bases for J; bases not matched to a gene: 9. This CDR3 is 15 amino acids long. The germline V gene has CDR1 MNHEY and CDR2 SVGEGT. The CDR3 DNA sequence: TGTGCCAGCAGCCACCACGGGACAGCTAAAAACATTCAGTACTTC. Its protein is CASSHHGTAKNIQYF.

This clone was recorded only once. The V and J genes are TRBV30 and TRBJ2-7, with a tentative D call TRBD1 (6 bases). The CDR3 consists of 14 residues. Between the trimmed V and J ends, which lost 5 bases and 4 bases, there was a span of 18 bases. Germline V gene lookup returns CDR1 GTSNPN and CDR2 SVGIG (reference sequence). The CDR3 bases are TGTGCCTGGGCCGAAGGACAGCCGAGGTACGAGCAGTACTTC. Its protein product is CAWAEGQPRYEQYF.

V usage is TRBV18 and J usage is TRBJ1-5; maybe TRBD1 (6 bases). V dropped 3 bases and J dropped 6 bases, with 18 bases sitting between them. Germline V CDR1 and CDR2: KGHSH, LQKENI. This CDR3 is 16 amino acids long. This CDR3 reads CASSPLDRTLTQPQHF. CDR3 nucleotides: TGTGCCAGCTCACCCCTCGACAGGACGCTTACTCAGCCCCAGCATTTT.

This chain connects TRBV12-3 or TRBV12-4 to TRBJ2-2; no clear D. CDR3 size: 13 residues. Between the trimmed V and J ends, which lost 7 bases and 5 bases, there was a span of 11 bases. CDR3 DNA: TGTGCCAGCATCTTTGGAGATACCGGGGAGCTGTTTTTT. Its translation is CASIFGDTGELFF.

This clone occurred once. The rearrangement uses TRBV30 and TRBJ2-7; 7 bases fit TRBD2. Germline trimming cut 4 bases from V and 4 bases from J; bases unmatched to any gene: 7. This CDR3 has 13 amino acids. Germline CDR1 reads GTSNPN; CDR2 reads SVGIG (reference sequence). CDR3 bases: TGTGCCTGGAACCGCGGGAGCCGGTACGAGCAGTACTTC. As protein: CAWNRGSRYEQYF. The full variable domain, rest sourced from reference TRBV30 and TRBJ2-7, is SQTIHQWPATLVQPVGSPLSLECTVEGTSNPNLYWYRQAAGRGLQLLFYSVGIGQISSEVPQNLSASRPQDRQFILSSKKLLLSDSGFYLCAWNRGSRYEQYFGPGTRLTVT.

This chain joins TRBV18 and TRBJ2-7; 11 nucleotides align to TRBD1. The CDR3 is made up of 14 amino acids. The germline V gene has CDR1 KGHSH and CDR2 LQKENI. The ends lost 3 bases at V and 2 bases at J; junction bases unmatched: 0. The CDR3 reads CASSPGQGAYEQYF. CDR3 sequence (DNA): TGTGCCAGCTCACCGGGACAGGGGGCCTACGAGCAGTACTTC.

The CDR3 protein is CASTSQGGHSGANVLTF. In DNA, the CDR3 is TGCGCCAGCACTAGCCAGGGGGGACACTCTGGGGCCAACGTCCTGACTTTC. The chain employs TRBV5-1 and TRBJ2-6; D is possibly TRBD1 (7 bases). Between the trimmed V and J ends, which lost 6 bases and 0 bases, there was a span of 16 bases. The CDR3 extends over 17 amino acids. Germline V gives CDR1 SGHRS, CDR2 YFSETQ.

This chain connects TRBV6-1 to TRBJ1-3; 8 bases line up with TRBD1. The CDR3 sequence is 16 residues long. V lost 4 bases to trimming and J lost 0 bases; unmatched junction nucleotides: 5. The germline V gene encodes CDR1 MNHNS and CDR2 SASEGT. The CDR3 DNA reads TGTGCCAGCAGTGTCCGACAGGGGAGCTCTGGAAACACCATATATTTT. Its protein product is CASSVRQGSSGNTIYF.

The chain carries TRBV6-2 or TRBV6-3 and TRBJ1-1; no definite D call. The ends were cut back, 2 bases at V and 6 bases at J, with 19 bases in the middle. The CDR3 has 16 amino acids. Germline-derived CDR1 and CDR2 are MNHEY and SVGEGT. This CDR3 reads CASSYTEDGTGAEAFF. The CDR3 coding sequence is TGTGCCAGCAGTTACACGGAGGACGGAACGGGCGCTGAAGCTTTCTTT.

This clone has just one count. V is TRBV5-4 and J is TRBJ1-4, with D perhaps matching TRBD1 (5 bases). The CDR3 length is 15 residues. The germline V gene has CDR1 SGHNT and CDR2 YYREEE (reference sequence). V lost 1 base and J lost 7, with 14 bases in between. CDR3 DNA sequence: TGTGCCAGCAGCTTGAAGGGGCCTGGGAGTGAAAAACTGTTTTTT. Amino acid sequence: CASSLKGPGSEKLFF.

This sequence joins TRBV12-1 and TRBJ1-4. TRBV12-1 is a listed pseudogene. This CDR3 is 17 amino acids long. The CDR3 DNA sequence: TGTGCCAGCAGCCCCGCGGTGGCGGGAGCAACTAATGAAAAACTGTTTTTT. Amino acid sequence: CASSPAVAGATNEKLFF.

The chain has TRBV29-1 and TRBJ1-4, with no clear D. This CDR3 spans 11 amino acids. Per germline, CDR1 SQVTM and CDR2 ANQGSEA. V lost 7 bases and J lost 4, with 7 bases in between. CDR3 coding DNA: TGCAGCGCCCTGATTAATGAAAAACTGTTTTTT. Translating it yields CSALINEKLFF. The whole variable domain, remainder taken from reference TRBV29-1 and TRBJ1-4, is SAVISQKPSRDICQRGTSLTIQCQVDSQVTMMFWYRQQPGQSLTLIATANQGSEATYESGFVIDKFPISRPNLTFSTLTVSNMSPEDSSIYLCSALINEKLFFGSGTQLSVL.

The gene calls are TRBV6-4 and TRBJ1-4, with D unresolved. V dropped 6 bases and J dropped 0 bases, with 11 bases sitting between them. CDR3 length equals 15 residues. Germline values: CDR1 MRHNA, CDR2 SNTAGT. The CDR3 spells CASRVNGATNEKLFF. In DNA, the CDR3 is TGTGCCAGCAGAGTTAACGGCGCAACTAATGAAAAACTGTTTTTT.

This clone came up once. The CDR3 nucleotides read TGTGCCAGCAATACAGAGGGGGCGCGGGAAAAACTGTTTTTT. The encoded protein is CASNTEGAREKLFF. The chain recombines TRBV28 with TRBJ1-4; the match to TRBD1 covers 7 bases. Trimming at V came to 7 bases and at J to 8 bases, leaving 10 bases not matched to a gene. This CDR3 spans 14 amino acids. Germline CDR1 MDHEN, CDR2 SYDVKM.